The rows below give T cell receptor beta chains drawn from one sample of a study of blood T cells in healthy people across ages. MiXCR, run by TCRdb on the 5' RACE reads, gives a single entry per CDR3 protein. The table lists some 750,000 distinct CDR3 sequences, around a fifth of them singletons. The material sequenced was blood. These receptor sequences come from a man in his 70s in good health. Each CDR3 is given with its conserved first and last residue. D genes are given only for firm matches. Not all rows give a size; the values are once, few, many and, for expanded clones, a class.

clone_size: NA; d_call: NA; j_call: TRBJ2-2; v_call: TRBV18; cdr3_nt: TGTGCCAGCTCACCACGGTCCAATCCCACCGGGGCGCTGTTTTTT; cdr3_aa: CASSPRSNPTGALFF
clone_size: NA; d_call: NA; j_call: TRBJ2-3; v_call: TRBV11-2; cdr3_nt: TGTGCCAGCAGCTTCCCGCCCCGATACACAGATACGCAGTATTTT; cdr3_aa: CASSFPPRYTDTQYF
clone_size: NA; d_call: TRBD1; j_call: TRBJ2-3; v_call: TRBV20-1; cdr3_nt: TGCAGTGCTTCCGGGACAGGGGCAGATACGCAGTATTTT; cdr3_aa: CSASGTGADTQYF
clone_size: few; d_call: TRBD1; j_call: TRBJ1-3; v_call: TRBV12-3/TRBV12-4; cdr3_nt: TGTGCCAGCAGCATGCTACAGGGGGCTGGAAACACCATATATTTT; cdr3_aa: CASSMLQGAGNTIYF
clone_size: few; d_call: NA; j_call: TRBJ2-7; v_call: TRBV5-4; cdr3_nt: TGTGCCAGCAGCCCCTCTGGGCCAGACGAGCAGTACTTC; cdr3_aa: CASSPSGPDEQYF
clone_size: NA; d_call: TRBD1; j_call: TRBJ1-5; v_call: TRBV7-9; cdr3_nt: TGTGCCAGCAGTTCAGGGGGCCAAAGGCCCCAGCATTTT; cdr3_aa: CASSSGGQRPQHF
clone_size: NA; d_call: NA; j_call: TRBJ2-5; v_call: TRBV2; cdr3_nt: TGTGCCAGCAGTGAAGCGCAGGGGTACTTAGAGACCCAGTACTTC; cdr3_aa: CASSEAQGYLETQYF
clone_size: many; d_call: NA; j_call: TRBJ1-4; v_call: TRBV4-3; cdr3_nt: TGCGCCAGCAGCCCCGCTGGGTGGGATAATGAAAAACTGTTTTTT; cdr3_aa: CASSPAGWDNEKLFF
clone_size: NA; d_call: NA; j_call: TRBJ2-4; v_call: TRBV7-9; cdr3_nt: TGTGCCAGCAGCTTAGCGGGGGGCCGTTTTAACATTCAGTACTTC; cdr3_aa: CASSLAGGRFNIQYF
clone_size: NA; d_call: TRBD1; j_call: TRBJ2-5; v_call: TRBV11-2; cdr3_nt: TGTGCCAGCAGCTTAGAACTGACAGGGCCCCCCCTGGAGCAGTACTTC; cdr3_aa: CASSLELTGPPLEQYF
clone_size: NA; d_call: NA; j_call: TRBJ2-3; v_call: TRBV5-1; cdr3_nt: TGCGCCAGCAGCGGTACGACTTGGGCTGCCGCAGATACGCAGTATTTT; cdr3_aa: CASSGTTWAAADTQYF
clone_size: NA; d_call: NA; j_call: TRBJ2-1; v_call: TRBV7-8; cdr3_nt: TGTGCCAGCAGCGTGCTTCAGGGGCCATACAATGAGCAGTTCTTC; cdr3_aa: CASSVLQGPYNEQFF
clone_size: few; d_call: NA; j_call: TRBJ1-4; v_call: TRBV29-1; cdr3_nt: TGCAGCGTTGTGCTGATTAATGAAAAACTGTTTTTT; cdr3_aa: CSVVLINEKLFF
clone_size: NA; d_call: NA; j_call: TRBJ2-3; v_call: TRBV27; cdr3_nt: TGTGCCAGCAGTTTATGGTCAGCCACAGATACGCAGTATTTT; cdr3_aa: CASSLWSATDTQYF
clone_size: NA; d_call: NA; j_call: TRBJ2-1; v_call: TRBV12-3/TRBV12-4; cdr3_nt: TGTGCCAGCACCGATATAGCGGTTGTGGGCTATGAGCAGTTCTTC; cdr3_aa: CASTDIAVVGYEQFF
clone_size: few; d_call: TRBD1; j_call: TRBJ2-7; v_call: TRBV4-1; cdr3_nt: TGCGCCAGCAGCCAGGGGGACAGGGTGGTTTTGGGCGAGCAGTACTTC; cdr3_aa: CASSQGDRVVLGEQYF
clone_size: once; d_call: NA; j_call: TRBJ2-3; v_call: TRBV12-3/TRBV12-4; cdr3_nt: TGTGCCAGCAGTTTAGTGAGGAGAAATACGCAGTATTTT; cdr3_aa: CASSLVRRNTQYF
clone_size: NA; d_call: NA; j_call: TRBJ1-1; v_call: TRBV29-1; cdr3_nt: TGCAGCGTTGAATTAGGTCGGGGATTGAACACTGAAGCTTTCTTT; cdr3_aa: CSVELGRGLNTEAFF
clone_size: many; d_call: TRBD2; j_call: TRBJ2-1; v_call: TRBV5-1; cdr3_nt: TGCGCCAGCAGCTGGACTAGCGGGGCTAGCTCCTACAATGAGCAGTTCTTC; cdr3_aa: CASSWTSGASSYNEQFF
clone_size: few; d_call: TRBD1; j_call: TRBJ1-2; v_call: TRBV3-1; cdr3_nt: TGTGCCAGCAGCGGACAGGGTAGAAATGGCTACACCTTC; cdr3_aa: CASSGQGRNGYTF
clone_size: few; d_call: NA; j_call: TRBJ2-7; v_call: TRBV20-1; cdr3_nt: TGCAGTGCTAGAGATCTCAGCGGCGTCTACGAGCAGTACTTC; cdr3_aa: CSARDLSGVYEQYF
clone_size: few; d_call: NA; j_call: TRBJ1-4; v_call: TRBV20-1; cdr3_nt: TGCAGTGCTTCTATACAGGGACTCTCTGGAAAACTGTTTTTT; cdr3_aa: CSASIQGLSGKLFF
clone_size: few; d_call: TRBD1; j_call: TRBJ1-2; v_call: TRBV12-3/TRBV12-4; cdr3_nt: TGTGCCAGCGAAAGAGACAGGGGAGAAGGCTACACCTTC; cdr3_aa: CASERDRGEGYTF
clone_size: NA; d_call: TRBD1; j_call: TRBJ1-4; v_call: TRBV6-5; cdr3_nt: TGTGCCAGCAGTTACTCTACAGGGGGCGTTGAAAAACTGTTTTTT; cdr3_aa: CASSYSTGGVEKLFF
clone_size: few; d_call: TRBD1; j_call: TRBJ2-7; v_call: TRBV29-1; cdr3_nt: TGCAGCGTTATGGACAGGGTAAATGAAGAGCAGTACTTC; cdr3_aa: CSVMDRVNEEQYF
clone_size: NA; d_call: TRBD1; j_call: TRBJ2-1; v_call: TRBV7-8; cdr3_nt: TGTGCCAGCAGCAAAATGGGACAGAGCTCCTACAATGAGCAGTTCTTC; cdr3_aa: CASSKMGQSSYNEQFF
clone_size: once; d_call: TRBD2; j_call: TRBJ2-5; v_call: TRBV6-5; cdr3_nt: TGTGCCAGCAGTTACTCGATAGGAGCGGGAGCACAAGAGACCCAGTACTTC; cdr3_aa: CASSYSIGAGAQETQYF
clone_size: NA; d_call: NA; j_call: TRBJ1-1; v_call: TRBV29-1; cdr3_nt: TGCAGCCCTCGGGAGCTAGAAGCTTTCTTT; cdr3_aa: CSPRELEAFF
clone_size: few; d_call: TRBD2; j_call: TRBJ2-4; v_call: TRBV5-1; cdr3_nt: TGCGCCAGCAGCATGACTAGCGGGGCCAAAAACATTCAGTACTTC; cdr3_aa: CASSMTSGAKNIQYF
clone_size: NA; d_call: NA; j_call: TRBJ2-1; v_call: TRBV19; cdr3_nt: TGTGCCAGTAGGGGGATGTTGGAGCAGTTCTTC; cdr3_aa: CASRGMLEQFF
clone_size: NA; d_call: NA; j_call: TRBJ2-5; v_call: TRBV5-1; cdr3_nt: TGCGCCAGCAGCTTGGTAGGGCCCAAACAAGAGACCCAGTACTTC; cdr3_aa: CASSLVGPKQETQYF
clone_size: few; d_call: TRBD2; j_call: TRBJ2-1; v_call: TRBV20-1; cdr3_nt: TGCAGTGCTCAGCGGGAGCCTTACAATGAGCAGTTCTTC; cdr3_aa: CSAQREPYNEQFF
clone_size: many; d_call: NA; j_call: TRBJ2-1; v_call: TRBV2; cdr3_nt: TGTGCCAGCAGTACGCTGGGCTACAATGAGCAGTTCTTC; cdr3_aa: CASSTLGYNEQFF
clone_size: many; d_call: TRBD2; j_call: TRBJ2-1; v_call: TRBV5-1; cdr3_nt: TGCGCCAGCAGCCCCTCCTCTAGCGGCCGAGGTTACAATGAGCAGTTCTTC; cdr3_aa: CASSPSSSGRGYNEQFF
clone_size: few; d_call: NA; j_call: TRBJ1-5; v_call: TRBV7-8; cdr3_nt: TGTGCCAGCAGCTTAGTTCGCAGCAATAGCAATCAGCCCCAGCATTTT; cdr3_aa: CASSLVRSNSNQPQHF
clone_size: few; d_call: NA; j_call: TRBJ2-3; v_call: TRBV10-3; cdr3_nt: TGTGCCATCAGTGAGATGACAGGCAGCACAGATACGCAGTATTTT; cdr3_aa: CAISEMTGSTDTQYF
clone_size: NA; d_call: NA; j_call: TRBJ1-2; v_call: TRBV6-1; cdr3_nt: TGTGCCAGCCATTACGGGCGCTACACCTTC; cdr3_aa: CASHYGRYTF
clone_size: few; d_call: TRBD1; j_call: TRBJ2-7; v_call: TRBV27; cdr3_nt: TGTGCCAGCGGAGGGACAGGTACCTCCTACGAGCAGTACTTC; cdr3_aa: CASGGTGTSYEQYF
clone_size: once; d_call: NA; j_call: TRBJ1-1; v_call: TRBV6-6; cdr3_nt: TGTGCCAGCCTGAAAGGGATGAACACTGAAGCTTTCTTT; cdr3_aa: CASLKGMNTEAFF
clone_size: NA; d_call: NA; j_call: TRBJ2-1; v_call: TRBV6-1; cdr3_nt: TGTGCCATTTGGGGCGGGGGCCTATACAATGAGCAGTTCTTC; cdr3_aa: CAIWGGGLYNEQFF
clone_size: many; d_call: NA; j_call: TRBJ2-2; v_call: TRBV6-5; cdr3_nt: TGTGCCAGCAGTAACACCGGGGAGCTGTTTTTT; cdr3_aa: CASSNTGELFF
clone_size: NA; d_call: TRBD2; j_call: TRBJ2-4; v_call: TRBV28; cdr3_nt: TGTGCCAGCAGTTCTGCGGGGGAAGGCAAAAACATTCGGTACTTC; cdr3_aa: CASSSAGEGKNIRYF
clone_size: NA; d_call: TRBD2; j_call: TRBJ2-5; v_call: TRBV12-3/TRBV12-4; cdr3_nt: TGTGCCAGCAGCCCCGCGGGTAGCGGGAAAGAGACCCAGTACTTC; cdr3_aa: CASSPAGSGKETQYF
clone_size: few; d_call: NA; j_call: TRBJ2-2; v_call: TRBV9; cdr3_nt: TGTGCCAGCAGCGTAGTACTGAACACCGGGGAGCTGTTTTTT; cdr3_aa: CASSVVLNTGELFF
clone_size: NA; d_call: TRBD2; j_call: TRBJ2-1; v_call: TRBV7-2; cdr3_nt: TGTGCCAGCAGCGCACAAAGCGGGGGGGTAGACAATGAGCAGTTCTTC; cdr3_aa: CASSAQSGGVDNEQFF
clone_size: few; d_call: NA; j_call: TRBJ2-7; v_call: TRBV4-1; cdr3_nt: TGCGCCAGCAGCCAAGCTGGCGTCGCTGACGAGCAGTACTTC; cdr3_aa: CASSQAGVADEQYF
clone_size: NA; d_call: TRBD2; j_call: TRBJ2-7; v_call: TRBV6-6; cdr3_nt: TGTGCCAGCAGCCGCGACCAGCGGGGTCTTTACGAGCAGTACTTC; cdr3_aa: CASSRDQRGLYEQYF
clone_size: NA; d_call: NA; j_call: TRBJ1-2; v_call: TRBV7-9; cdr3_nt: TGTACCAGCAGCTTACAGGGACGAAACTATGGCTACACCTTC; cdr3_aa: CTSSLQGRNYGYTF
clone_size: few; d_call: NA; j_call: TRBJ2-2; v_call: TRBV7-7; cdr3_nt: TGTGCCAGCAGCACTCATTTCACCGGGGAGCTGTTTTTT; cdr3_aa: CASSTHFTGELFF
clone_size: many; d_call: NA; j_call: TRBJ2-3; v_call: TRBV7-6; cdr3_nt: TGTGCCAGCAGCGTGCAGGGTGGCACAGATACGCAGTATTTT; cdr3_aa: CASSVQGGTDTQYF
clone_size: many; d_call: NA; j_call: TRBJ1-1; v_call: TRBV7-9; cdr3_nt: TGTGCCAGCAGCTTATCATACGGCACTGAAGCTTTCTTT; cdr3_aa: CASSLSYGTEAFF
clone_size: NA; d_call: NA; j_call: TRBJ2-5; v_call: TRBV4-1; cdr3_nt: TGCGCCAGCAGCCAAGCTTCCTCAGCGGGCCAAGAGACCCAGTACTTC; cdr3_aa: CASSQASSAGQETQYF
clone_size: NA; d_call: TRBD1; j_call: TRBJ2-5; v_call: TRBV4-2; cdr3_nt: TGTGCCAGCAGCACCACCGGGACAGGGGTCGGGACCCAGTACTTC; cdr3_aa: CASSTTGTGVGTQYF
clone_size: few; d_call: NA; j_call: TRBJ2-7; v_call: TRBV12-3/TRBV12-4; cdr3_nt: TGTGCCGGCAGTTTACACAGTTCCTACGAGCAGTACTTC; cdr3_aa: CAGSLHSSYEQYF
clone_size: NA; d_call: TRBD2; j_call: TRBJ2-1; v_call: TRBV6-6; cdr3_nt: TGTGCCAGCAGTTCGGGACTAGCGGGAGCTGAGCAGTTCTTC; cdr3_aa: CASSSGLAGAEQFF
clone_size: NA; d_call: TRBD2; j_call: TRBJ2-1; v_call: TRBV3-1; cdr3_nt: TGTGCCAGCAGCCAAAAAGCGGGAGGAAGGGCAGAGCAGTTCTTT; cdr3_aa: CASSQKAGGRAEQFF
clone_size: few; d_call: NA; j_call: TRBJ2-2; v_call: TRBV5-1; cdr3_nt: TGCGCCAGCAGCTTTATGACGGGAGAGGTCGGGGAGCTGTTTTTT; cdr3_aa: CASSFMTGEVGELFF
clone_size: NA; d_call: TRBD1; j_call: TRBJ2-7; v_call: TRBV10-1; cdr3_nt: TGCGCCAGCAGTAGGGAGACAGGGGCCTCCTACGAGCAGTACTTC; cdr3_aa: CASSRETGASYEQYF
clone_size: few; d_call: TRBD1; j_call: TRBJ1-4; v_call: TRBV20-1; cdr3_nt: TGCAGTGCTTCCGGGACAGGGGGCTTCGGGGAAAAACTGTTTTTT; cdr3_aa: CSASGTGGFGEKLFF
clone_size: NA; d_call: NA; j_call: TRBJ2-1; v_call: TRBV6-4; cdr3_nt: TGTGCCAGCAGTGCTAGCCAGGCCCACAATGAGCAGTTCTTC; cdr3_aa: CASSASQAHNEQFF